The 31 T cell receptor beta chains below come from one sample, sequenced in a study of sequential checkpoint blockade in melanoma. Measured with immunoSEQ multiplex PCR; TCRdb has only the in-frame clones, and not every one. The data hold 6,500 to 8,500 clones, with over 50% observed a single time. Treatment in this sample: randomized to nivolumab then ipilimumab (arm A) or the reverse (arm B). Sample: CD8+ T cells sorted from blood (inferred from file names), taken from a patient given nivolumab and ipilimumab in sequence. Every receptor here comes from a human donor with melanoma.

This clone came up a few times. This sequence joins TRBV27 and TRBJ2-5; D perhaps matches TRBD1 (6 bases). In germline, CDR1 is MNHEY, CDR2 SMNVEV (reference sequence). The CDR3 is made up of 16 amino acids. Between the trimmed V and J ends, which lost 5 bases and 3 bases, there was a span of 19 bases. The CDR3 is CASSPMSSSGEETQYF. The DNA of the CDR3 is TGTGCCAGCAGTCCCATGTCGTCTTCAGGGGAAGAGACCCAGTACTTC.

This clone was picked up a small number of times. The V gene is TRBV7-9, the J gene TRBJ1-4, with D uncertain. This CDR3 spans 13 amino acids. Germline loops: CDR1 SEHNR, CDR2 FQNEAQ (reference sequence). Trimming pared 4 bases from V and 7 bases from J, leaving 10 bases between. The CDR3 nucleotides read TGTGCCAGCAGCTCAGTTGGTCGTGAAAAACTGTTTTTT. It yields the protein CASSSVGREKLFF.

The chain carries TRBV27 and TRBJ1-5, with D perhaps TRBD1 (5 bases). Trimming stripped 5 bases from V and 3 bases from J, with 14 bases between. Germline CDR1 is MNHEY and CDR2 is SMNVEV (reference sequence). This CDR3 comprises 15 residues. CDR3 nucleotide sequence: TGTGCCAGCAGTCCCCTCACAGGCGACAATCAGCCCCAGCATTTT. Translation gives CASSPLTGDNQPQHF.

This chain connects TRBV9 to TRBJ1-6; D ambiguous. CDR3 length: 17 residues. Germline CDR1 is SGDLS and CDR2 is YYNGEE. Trimming left V 4 bases short and J 5 bases short, with 19 bases between. The CDR3 spells CASSLWERVSHNSPLHF. The CDR3 bases are TGTGCCAGCAGCCTCTGGGAGAGGGTTTCGCATAATTCACCCCTCCACTTT.

DNA of the CDR3: TGTGCCAGTAGTATACGGTTCCCCTACGAGCAGTACTTC. This codes for CASSIRFPYEQYF. The V and J genes are TRBV19 and TRBJ2-7; no firm D call. The CDR3 extends over 13 amino acids. Germline-derived CDR1 and CDR2 are LNHDA and SQIVND (reference sequence). Trimming removed 2 bases from V and 2 bases from J, with 7 bases in between.

The J gene is TRBJ1-5, the V gene TRBV4-3; no reliable D call. Trimming left V 0 bases short and J 1 base short, with 4 bases between. Germline CDR1 reads LGHNA; CDR2 reads YSLEER. This CDR3 has 14 residues. CDR3 nucleotides: TGCGCCAGCAGCCAAGATTCGAGCAATCAGCCCCAGCATTTT. Residues: CASSQDSSNQPQHF.

Concerning this clone itself: One base separates it from a far larger clone, so it is likely a read error. The chain recombines TRBV11-2 with TRBJ1-6, with unresolved D. Germline values: CDR1 SGHAT, CDR2 FQNNGV. V dropped 5 bases and J dropped 11 bases, with 22 bases sitting between them. The CDR3 runs to 16 residues. CDR3 bases: TGTGCCAGCAGCCTTACCCACCGGGATCCACCGACACCCCTCCACTTT. Amino acid sequence: CASSLTHRDPPTPLHF.

This clone was seen only a few times. The CDR3: CASSTGGSSYEQYF. CDR3 sequence (DNA): TGTGCCAGCAGCACGGGGGGGAGCTCCTACGAGCAGTACTTC. The rearrangement uses TRBV7-2 and TRBJ2-7; 8 nucleotides align to TRBD2. V was pared by 5 bases and J by 0 bases, with 3 bases of the junction left unmatched. Germline CDR1 and CDR2: SGHTA and FQGNSA. The CDR3 totals 14 residues.

In this sample, this clone turned up once. This chain connects TRBV27 to TRBJ2-7, with 11 bases that match TRBD2. CDR3 size: 13 residues. J gave up 7 bases and V 7 bases, and 6 bases lay outside the gene matches. Germline V lookup: CDR1 MNHEY, CDR2 SMNVEV (reference sequence). In nucleotides, the CDR3 is TGTGCCAGCAAACTAGCGGGAGCTACGGAGCAGTACTTC. Encoded protein: CASKLAGATEQYF.

This clone was recorded a few times. As DNA, the CDR3 is TGTGCCAGCAGACGGACAGGGCGCAATCAGCCCCAGCATTTT. It yields the protein CASRRTGRNQPQHF. This chain connects TRBV6-1 to TRBJ1-5; 8 bases agree with TRBD1. Trimming cost V 6 bases and J 2 bases; bases outside gene matches: 3. Germline V gene sequence: CDR1 MNHNS, CDR2 SASEGT. This CDR3 spans 14 amino acids.

The rearrangement joins TRBV9 to TRBJ2-1; TRBD2 is a possible D gene (6 bases). This CDR3 spans 15 amino acids. The germline CDR1 and CDR2 sequences are SGDLS and YYNGEE. Trimming shortened V by 0 bases and J by 4 bases, and 11 bases separated the two germline ends. This CDR3 is CASSVDSGPYNEQFF. In nucleotides, the CDR3 is TGTGCCAGCAGCGTAGATAGCGGCCCGTACAATGAGCAGTTCTTC.

This clone was found once. The chain combines TRBV7-2 with TRBJ1-2, with a tentative D call TRBD1 (5 bases). Germline V CDR1 and CDR2: SGHTA, FQGNSA. CDR3 length: 15 amino acids. V shed 2 bases and J shed 2 bases, with 12 bases lying between them. CDR3 residues: CASSLSPGKNYGYTF. Here the CDR3 DNA reads TGTGCCAGCAGCTTATCGCCAGGGAAAAACTATGGCTACACCTTC.

The chain combines TRBV18 with TRBJ2-7, with 9 bases aligning to TRBD1. The CDR3 sequence is 14 residues long. The V and J ends lost 3 bases and 6 bases, in that order; junction bases with no gene match: 6. CDR1 KGHSH and CDR2 LQKENI come from the germline V gene. The CDR3 reads CASSPGTGPVEQYF. The CDR3 nucleotides are TGTGCCAGCTCACCGGGGACAGGGCCTGTCGAGCAGTACTTC.

This chain links TRBV25-1 with TRBJ1-5; D might be TRBD1 (5 bases). Looked up from germline, CDR1 is MGHDK and CDR2 is SYGVNS. V was shortened by 10 bases and J by 0 bases, with 13 bases between the two germline ends. CDR3 length: 14 amino acids. The CDR3 protein is CATQDSYSNQPQHF. Here the CDR3 DNA reads TGTGCCACCCAAGACAGCTATAGCAATCAGCCCCAGCATTTT.

This chain joins TRBV10-3 and TRBJ1-2; perhaps TRBD1 as D (6 bases). Germline CDR1 ENHRY, CDR2 SYGVKD. The CDR3 runs 15 residues. Deletions cut 0 bases from V and 0 bases from J, with 8 bases between. The CDR3 coding sequence is TGTGCCATCAGTGAGTCGACAGGAGCTAACTATGGCTACACCTTC. This translates into CAISESTGANYGYTF.

The rearrangement links TRBV2 to TRBJ2-7; 8 nucleotides line up with TRBD2. Per germline, CDR1 SNHLY and CDR2 FYNNEI. V dropped 4 bases and J dropped 2; count of bases not matched to a gene: 4. CDR3 length: 14 residues. The CDR3: CASSVGGLAYEQYF. In DNA form, the CDR3 reads TGTGCCAGCAGTGTGGGGGGACTAGCCTACGAGCAGTACTTC.

The CDR3 protein is CASSPTGGDRYGYTF. The CDR3 region has the DNA TGCGCCAGCAGCCCAACAGGGGGTGATCGGTATGGCTACACCTTC. The chain links TRBV5-1 to TRBJ1-2; 8 bases agree with TRBD1. The germline gives CDR1 SGHRS, CDR2 YFSETQ. The CDR3 is 15 residues long. V was clipped by 4 bases and J by 5 bases; unmatched bases: 10.

By share of the sample, this clone is medium-sized. The chain employs TRBV19 and TRBJ2-7; the match to TRBD2 covers 7 bases. The CDR3 runs 15 residues. Germline V gene data show CDR1 as LNHDA and CDR2 as SQIVND (reference sequence). V lost 3 bases, J lost 1 base, and 6 bases stayed unmatched. The CDR3 coding sequence is TGTGCCAGTAGTATGACTAGCAACCCGTCCTACGAGCAGTACTTC. It yields the protein CASSMTSNPSYEQYF. Supplemented by reference TRBV19 and TRBJ2-7, the full variable domain reads DGGITQSPKYLFRKEGQNVTLSCEQNLNHDAMYWYRQDPGQGLRLIYYSQIVNDFQKGDIAEGYSVSREKKESFPLTVTSAQKNPTAFYLCASSMTSNPSYEQYFGPGTRLTVT.

As to this clone: Other DNA sequences from this sample encode an identical CDR3 as well. The V gene is TRBV19, the J gene TRBJ2-7, with D unresolved. The V gene lost 1 base and the J gene lost 3 bases, with 10 bases spanning the gap. This CDR3 has 14 residues. Germline V gene data show CDR1 as LNHDA and CDR2 as SQIVND (reference sequence). CDR3 sequence (DNA): TGTGCCAGTAGTATAGCCTCGACTGACTACGAGCAGTACTTC. It encodes CASSIASTDYEQYF.

This clone was counted once. The chain is built from TRBV7-6 and TRBJ2-7; 9 positions agree with TRBD2. Unmatched junction bases numbered 2, after V lost 0 bases and J lost 2 bases. CDR1 and CDR2 from the germline V gene are SGHVS and FNYEAQ. This CDR3 region has 15 residues. CDR3 sequence reads: CASSLAAGGAYEQYF. CDR3 nucleotides: TGTGCCAGCAGCTTAGCTGCGGGAGGGGCCTACGAGCAGTACTTC.

The rearrangement links TRBV7-2 to TRBJ1-2; 9 positions match TRBD1. The germline gives CDR1 SGHTA, CDR2 FQGNSA. CDR3 size: 15 residues. Unmatched junction bases numbered 7, after V lost 3 bases and J lost 5 bases. The CDR3 DNA reads TGTGCCAGCAGCTTCACAGGGGGCGCAGAATATGGCTACACCTTC. Its protein is CASSFTGGAEYGYTF.

This clone has just a few counts. Mismatch with germline at one junction end may stem from a read error. This sample also contains other DNA sequences that code for the same CDR3. This chain links TRBV4-1 with TRBJ2-7; 8 nucleotides align to TRBD1. CDR3 length: 13 residues. The germline V gene encodes CDR1 MGHRA and CDR2 YSYEKL. CDR3 bases: TGTGCCAGCAGCCAGGGGGCTACCTACGAGCAGTACTTC. It specifies CASSQGATYEQYF.

The chain links TRBV5-1 to TRBJ1-1; TRBD1 is a possible D gene (5 bases). V lost 0 bases to trimming and J lost 11 bases, with 20 bases between them. From germline, CDR1 is SGHRS and CDR2 YFSETQ. The CDR3 consists of 15 residues. The CDR3 region has the DNA TGCGCCAGCAGCTTGGACACAGGCGGATCCCCACCGGCTTTCTTT. It translates to CASSLDTGGSPPAFF.

The chain links TRBV19 to TRBJ1-1, with D perhaps matching TRBD1 (5 bases). Germline V gene data show CDR1 as LNHDA and CDR2 as SQIVND (reference sequence). V was cut by 1 base and J by 6 bases, with 15 bases left in between. There are 15 residues in the CDR3. The CDR3 coding sequence is TGTGCCAGTAGTATAGGCTCAGGGATCATCGCTGAAGCTTTCTTT. As protein: CASSIGSGIIAEAFF.

J is TRBJ2-7 and V is TRBV27; D perhaps matches TRBD2 (6 bases). CDR3 size: 15 residues. Trimming cost V 3 bases and J 3 bases, with 15 bases left between them. Per germline, CDR1 MNHEY and CDR2 SMNVEV (reference sequence). The CDR3: CASSFYTTGSYEQYF. CDR3 in DNA: TGTGCCAGCAGTTTTTATACGACCGGGAGCTACGAGCAGTACTTC.

The chain is built from TRBV7-9 and TRBJ2-7; a weak D match, TRBD2 (6 bases). The CDR3 runs to 16 residues. The germline gives CDR1 SEHNR, CDR2 FQNEAQ (reference sequence). V was pared by 5 bases and J by 0 bases, with 17 bases between. CDR3 loop: CASSTHSGGTSYEQYF. In DNA form, the CDR3 reads TGTGCCAGCAGCACCCACAGCGGCGGGACCTCCTACGAGCAGTACTTC.

V and J are TRBV4-3 and TRBJ2-1, with 10 nucleotides matching TRBD2. V lost 4 bases and J lost 0; bases outside the gene matches: 3. Germline CDR1 is LGHNA and CDR2 is YSLEER. There are 16 residues in the CDR3. The CDR3 sequence: CASSPLAGSSYNEQFF. As DNA, the CDR3 is TGCGCCAGCAGCCCACTAGCGGGGAGCTCCTACAATGAGCAGTTCTTC.

The J gene is TRBJ1-5, the V gene TRBV19, with 7 bases fitting TRBD1. Trimming took 5 bases from V and 5 from J; bases not matched to a gene: 6. Germline CDR1 is LNHDA and CDR2 is SQIVND (reference sequence). This CDR3 is 14 amino acids long. The CDR3 coding sequence is TGTGCCAGTAGTCACCGGGACAGCTATCAGCCCCAGCATTTT. Translation: CASSHRDSYQPQHF.

The genes are TRBV4-1 and TRBJ2-7; tentative D call: TRBD1 (5 bases). V gave up 1 base and J gave up 0 bases, with 10 bases separating them. From germline, CDR1 is MGHRA and CDR2 YSYEKL. The CDR3 spans 15 residues. The CDR3 DNA is TGCGCCAGCAGCCAAGTCGCAGGGCCCTCCTACGAGCAGTACTTC. Amino acid sequence: CASSQVAGPSYEQYF.

The chain is built from TRBV7-8 and TRBJ2-7; weak D call: TRBD2 (7 bases). Trimming took 0 bases from V and 5 from J, leaving 11 bases between them. The germline V gene has CDR1 SGHVS and CDR2 FQNEAQ. The CDR3 extends over 14 amino acids. CDR3 protein: CASSLAGGLNEQYF. As DNA, the CDR3 is TGTGCCAGCAGCTTAGCGGGGGGGCTAAACGAGCAGTACTTC. Complete variable domain (other parts from reference TRBV7-8 and TRBJ2-7): GAGVSQSPRYKVAKRGQDVALRCDPISGHVSLFWYQQALGQGPEFLTYFQNEAQLDKSGLPSDRFFAERPEGSVSTLKIQRTQQEDSAVYLCASSLAGGLNEQYFGPGTRLTVT.

In this sample, this clone turned up once. The chain carries TRBV2 and TRBJ1-2; 7 positions agree with TRBD1. V gave up 5 bases and J gave up 4 bases; unmatched junction bases: 7. CDR3 length: 14 residues. Germline loops: CDR1 SNHLY, CDR2 FYNNEI. CDR3: CASSTGDYPYGYTF. The CDR3 nucleotides read TGTGCCAGCAGTACAGGGGATTACCCCTATGGCTACACCTTC.